The 17 T cell receptor beta chains in this list originate from one sample, sequenced in a study of T cell responses to AZD1222 COVID-19 vaccine. Some clones are missing from TCRdb's copy, which holds only in-frame ones; the method was immunoSEQ multiplex PCR. The sample carries about 110,000 clones, 88% recorded once. Sequencing used peripheral blood, obtained on day 0 of AZD1222 vaccination. All receptors derive from an adult in good health.

This clone was observed once. The chain joins TRBV14 to TRBJ1-1, with D possibly TRBD1 on 5 matching bases. CDR1 and CDR2 from the germline V gene are SGHDN and FVKESK. This CDR3 comprises 14 residues. V lost 8 bases, J lost 1 base, and 14 bases lay in between. The CDR3 sequence: CASGTEAPNTEAFF. CDR3 sequence (DNA): TGTGCCAGCGGGACGGAGGCACCGAACACTGAAGCTTTCTTT.

This clone showed up just once. The gene calls are TRBV13 and TRBJ1-1; TRBD1 aligns across 7 bases. The CDR3 length is 15 residues. The germline V gene has CDR1 PRHDT and CDR2 FYEKMQ (reference sequence). Trimming took 1 base from V and 0 from J; bases not matched to a gene: 2. DNA for the CDR3: TGTGCCAGCAGCTTAGAGGGACAGATGAACACTGAAGCTTTCTTT. Amino acid sequence: CASSLEGQMNTEAFF.

This sequence joins TRBV6-6 and TRBJ2-7, with 11 bases aligning to TRBD2. This CDR3 has 14 residues. Germline lookup yields CDR1 MNHNY and CDR2 SVGAGI (reference sequence). Trimming took 5 bases from V and 3 from J; bases not matched to a gene: 3. CDR3 sequence: CASSDSGGGYEQYF. The CDR3 region has the DNA TGTGCCAGCAGTGATAGCGGGGGGGGCTACGAGCAGTACTTC.

This clone was seen a handful of times. The chain links TRBV9 to TRBJ2-2; the match to TRBD1 covers 10 bases. Germline CDR1 is SGDLS and CDR2 is YYNGEE. The length of the CDR3 is 16 residues. V lost 4 bases, J lost 0 bases, and 3 bases stayed unmatched. CDR3: CASSTGQGANTGELFF. DNA of the CDR3: TGTGCCAGCAGCACCGGACAGGGGGCGAACACCGGGGAGCTGTTTTTT.

DNA of the CDR3: TGCGCCAGCAGCCCCGGGCTAGCGGGAGCCGTGGAGACCCAGTACTTC. It translates to CASSPGLAGAVETQYF. The rearrangement links TRBV5-1 to TRBJ2-5; TRBD2 agrees at 10 bases. The V gene's germline CDR1 is SGHRS and CDR2 YFSETQ. J was trimmed by 5 bases and V by 4 bases; bases with no gene match: 11. This CDR3 is built from 16 residues.

CDR3 amino acids: CASSVTSGRKTQYF. The CDR3 DNA reads as TGTGCCAGCAGCGTCACTAGCGGGAGGAAGACCCAGTACTTC. The J gene is TRBJ2-5, the V gene TRBV9; 12 bases align to TRBD2. The CDR3 sequence is 14 residues long. J lost 6 bases, V lost 2 bases, and 2 bases had no gene match. Germline V lookup: CDR1 SGDLS, CDR2 YYNGEE.

The chain employs TRBV19 and TRBJ2-1, with TRBD2 matching 10 bases. Trimming took 5 bases from V and 8 from J; bases not matched to a gene: 18. From germline, CDR1 is LNHDA and CDR2 SQIVND (reference sequence). This CDR3 has 18 amino acids. Written as DNA, the CDR3 is TGTGCCAGTAGTGGCACAGTCTTTTCTAGCGGGAGAGTCCATGAGCAGTTCTTC. It is translated as CASSGTVFSSGRVHEQFF.

This clone turned up a few times. CDR3 residues: CASSHGLARTDTQYF. CDR3 nucleotides: TGTGCCAGCAGCCATGGACTAGCCCGCACAGATACGCAGTATTTT. This chain uses TRBV7-2 with TRBJ2-3; 8 bases agree with TRBD2. The junction had 5 bases not matched to a gene; V was cut back by 5 bases and J by 1 base. Germline CDR1 is SGHTA and CDR2 is FQGNSA. The CDR3 consists of 15 residues. Together with reference TRBV7-2 and TRBJ2-3, the CDR3 gives the full variable domain: GAGVSQSPSNKVTEKGKDVELRCDPISGHTALYWYRQSLGQGLEFLIYFQGNSAPDKSGLPSDRFSAERTGGSVSTLTIQRTQQEDSAVYLCASSHGLARTDTQYFGPGTRLTVL.

CDR3 nucleotides: TGTGCCAGCAGCGTTCAGCGGGGCCTCACTGAAGCTTTCTTT. It codes for CASSVQRGLTEAFF. This chain joins TRBV28 and TRBJ1-1, with D perhaps TRBD1 (5 bases). Germline V lookup: CDR1 MDHEN, CDR2 SYDVKM. This CDR3 has 14 residues. V was pared by 6 bases and J by 4 bases, with 15 bases between.

This chain joins TRBV6-6 and TRBJ2-7, with D perhaps matching TRBD1 (6 bases). The CDR3 loop spans 14 amino acids. Germline CDR1 reads MNHNY; CDR2 reads SVGAGI (reference sequence). The V end was cut by 5 bases, the J end by 2 bases, with 13 bases between. The CDR3 nucleotides read TGTGCCAGCAGTGAGGACAGACTCACCTACGAGCAGTACTTC. Its translation: CASSEDRLTYEQYF.

The J gene is TRBJ2-1, the V gene TRBV18; 8 nucleotides agree with TRBD2. With V trimmed by 3 bases and J by 1 base, 8 bases remained unmatched. Germline loops: CDR1 KGHSH, CDR2 LQKENI. This CDR3 contains 17 residues. The CDR3 DNA follows: TGTGCCAGCTCACCTTGGGCTAGCGGGCAATCCTACAATGAGCAGTTCTTC. Encoded protein: CASSPWASGQSYNEQFF.

This chain links TRBV7-8 with TRBJ2-7; D is undetermined. V was trimmed by 5 bases and J by 2 bases, leaving 7 bases between them. Germline-derived CDR1 and CDR2 are SGHVS and FQNEAQ. The CDR3 consists of 12 residues. CDR3 sequence reads: CASSPDTYEQYF. Written as DNA, the CDR3 is TGTGCCAGCAGCCCCGACACCTACGAGCAGTACTTC.

The chain recombines TRBV9 with TRBJ2-5, with TRBD1 as a possible D gene (6 bases). Germline V gene lookup returns CDR1 SGDLS and CDR2 YYNGEE. The V gene lost 0 bases and the J gene lost 1 base, with 10 bases spanning the gap. CDR3 length: 15 residues. CDR3 sequence (DNA): TGTGCCAGCAGCGTAGCCGGGACATCCCAAGAGACCCAGTACTTC. It translates to CASSVAGTSQETQYF.

The J gene is TRBJ2-3, the V gene TRBV28; D possibly matches TRBD1 or TRBD2 (5 bases each). The V and J ends lost 2 bases and 5 bases respectively, with 8 bases between them. This CDR3 has 13 amino acids. CDR1 is MDHEN and CDR2 is SYDVKM in the germline V gene. DNA of the CDR3: TGTGCCAGCAGTTTACCTGGGGGAGATACGCAGTATTTT. This encodes CASSLPGGDTQYF.

The chain has TRBV9 and TRBJ2-4; D may be TRBD1 or TRBD2 (5 bases each). Germline V gives CDR1 SGDLS, CDR2 YYNGEE. This CDR3 is 15 amino acids long. Between the trimmed V and J ends, which lost 0 bases and 6 bases, there was a span of 13 bases. Here the CDR3 reads CASSVGRGGGNIQYF. The CDR3, as DNA: TGTGCCAGCAGCGTAGGAAGGGGTGGGGGAAACATTCAGTACTTC.

This sequence joins TRBV23-1 and TRBJ1-5; D call uncertain. TRBV23-1 is an ORF, and what it does is uncertain. V was shortened by 8 bases and J by 11 bases, with 10 bases between the two germline ends. The CDR3 spans 10 residues. The CDR3 DNA reads TGCGCCAGCGCCACTGCGACCCAGCATTTT. Amino acids: CASATATQHF.

The rearrangement joins TRBV7-2 to TRBJ2-7, with 7 bases fitting TRBD1. Germline lookup yields CDR1 SGHTA and CDR2 FQGNSA. This CDR3 has 13 residues. Trimming at V came to 4 bases and at J to 3 bases, leaving 3 bases not matched to a gene. The CDR3: CASSYTGDYEQYF. Written as DNA, the CDR3 is TGTGCCAGCAGCTACACAGGGGACTACGAGCAGTACTTC. Looking up the rest from reference TRBV7-2 and TRBJ2-7 gives the full variable domain: GAGVSQSPSNKVTEKGKDVELRCDPISGHTALYWYRQSLGQGLEFLIYFQGNSAPDKSGLPSDRFSAERTGGSVSTLTIQRTQQEDSAVYLCASSYTGDYEQYFGPGTRLTVT.